Listed below are T cell receptor beta chains from one sample, sequenced in a study of response to subunit inactivated influenza vaccine. TCRdb re-called the RT-PCR reads through MiXCR, storing one row per CDR3 protein. Seen here are 450,000 to 600,000 distinct CDR3 sequences, more than 15% observed once, and the top ten hold approximately 3%. Sequencing was performed on CD4+ T cells sorted from PBMCs, taken less than 30 months after vaccination. These receptors originate from a man between 50 and 69 years old who received an inactivated influenza vaccine. The CDR3 runs from the conserved cysteine through the conserved F or W. A D gene is named only where the DNA matches it firmly. Size tells how often a clone was seen (once, few, many) or the class of an expanded clone, and some rows leave it out.

clone_size,d_call,cdr3_length,j_call,v_call,cdr3_nt,cdr3_aa
-,-,13,TRBJ1-4,TRBV28,TGTGCCAGCGAAGACAGCTCTAATGAAAAACTGTTTTTT,CASEDSSNEKLFF
few,TRBD2,15,TRBJ2-4,TRBV24-1,TGTGCCACCTGCGCGGGGGACCTAGCCGGGAACATTCAGTACTTC,CATCAGDLAGNIQYF
-,TRBD2,20,TRBJ2-3,TRBV11-2,TGTGCCAGCAGCTCTCCCGGGACTAGCGGGGGGCCCCTCAGCACAGATACGCAGTATTTT,CASSSPGTSGGPLSTDTQYF
once,-,14,TRBJ2-1,TRBV20-1,TGCAGTGCTAGGAAAGCGGATTCCTACAATGAGCAGTTCTTC,CSARKADSYNEQFF
few,TRBD2,17,TRBJ2-1,TRBV4-3,TGCGCCAGCAGCCAAGATTGGCAAGCGGGGGCCTACAATGAGCAGTTCTTC,CASSQDWQAGAYNEQFF
many,TRBD2,16,TRBJ2-3,TRBV7-8,TGTGCCAGCAGCTTACAGACTAGCTGGAGTGGAGATACGCAGTATTTT,CASSLQTSWSGDTQYF
few,-,16,TRBJ2-2,TRBV4-3,TGCGCCAGCAGCCAAGATAATTCAGCTAACACCGGGGAGCTGTTTTTT,CASSQDNSANTGELFF
once,TRBD1,16,TRBJ1-4,TRBV4-3,TGCGCCAGCAGCCAGGAACCGGGACAGTCCTCTGAAAAACTGTTTTTT,CASSQEPGQSSEKLFF
few,TRBD2,16,TRBJ2-3,TRBV12-3/TRBV12-4,TGTGCCAGCAGTTTAAGACTAGCGGGGGGGAAAGATACGCAGTATTTT,CASSLRLAGGKDTQYF
few,-,14,TRBJ2-3,TRBV7-2,TGTGCCAGCAGCTTAGTTTTCAGCTCAGATACGCAGTATTTT,CASSLVFSSDTQYF
few,TRBD1,16,TRBJ2-3,TRBV7-9,TGTGCCAGCAGAAGATCCGGGACAGTATTCACAGATACGCAGTATTTT,CASRRSGTVFTDTQYF
many,TRBD1,15,TRBJ1-1,TRBV3-1,TGTGCCAGCAGCAGCTTCACAGGGGAAGGGTCTGAAGCTTTCTTT,CASSSFTGEGSEAFF
many,TRBD1,14,TRBJ2-1,TRBV6-4,TGTGCCAGCAGTGCCACAGGGGTCCACAATGAGCAGTTCTTC,CASSATGVHNEQFF
many,TRBD1,16,TRBJ2-7,TRBV4-2,TGTGCCAGCAGCCTCTCTGCGGGACAGGGTACCAACGAGCAGTACTTC,CASSLSAGQGTNEQYF
few,TRBD2,16,TRBJ2-3,TRBV5-1,TGCGCCAGCAGCTTGCCGAGCGGGGTTAGCACAGATACGCAGTATTTT,CASSLPSGVSTDTQYF
-,-,14,TRBJ2-7,TRBV20-1,TGCAGTGCTAGAGATCGTGGAAACTCCTACGAGCAGTACTTC,CSARDRGNSYEQYF
-,-,12,TRBJ2-3,TRBV6-2/TRBV6-3,TGTGCCAGCAGTTACGGTCCAGGGACGCAGTATTTT,CASSYGPGTQYF
few,TRBD2,16,TRBJ2-1,TRBV18,TGTGCCAGCTCACCAGCCCGGCGGGAGCATGGGGGTGAGCAGTTCTTC,CASSPARREHGGEQFF
many,TRBD2,14,TRBJ2-7,TRBV6-2/TRBV6-3,TGTGCCAGCAGTTTACTAGCGGCCTCCTACGAGCAGTACTTC,CASSLLAASYEQYF
few,TRBD1,15,TRBJ2-2,TRBV28,TGTGCCGGGGAAGACAGGGGGCGCGGGACCGGGGAGCTGTTTTTT,CAGEDRGRGTGELFF
few,-,16,TRBJ1-1,TRBV5-1,TGCGCCAGCAGCCCGGACGGTTACTACATGAACACTGAAGCTTTCTTT,CASSPDGYYMNTEAFF
-,TRBD2,14,TRBJ2-7,TRBV7-2,TGTGCCAGCAGTCTAGCGGGGGGGCCTCGGGAGCAGTACTTC,CASSLAGGPREQYF